The clone carrying this TCR beta chain was detected only a few times. Source study methods: Amplified reference gene primers provided the basis for estimating nucleated cell counts. Measured with immunoSEQ multiplex PCR; TCRdb has only the in-frame clones, and not every one. V, J and clone size reflect that table, while D and trimming were determined from the DNA. The table shows approximately 300,000 clones, with under 90% occurring only once. The data were obtained in a study of blood T cell repertoires in COVID-19. CDR3 size: 16 residues. With 4 bases clipped from V and 7 bases from J, the junction kept 10 bases outside the gene matches. Per the germline V gene, CDR1 is MNHNS and CDR2 is SASEGT.

This TCR was recovered from a man aged 55 to 70 who had recovered from COVID-19. The specimen sequenced was PBMCs or T cells enriched from blood (not recorded which). The chain carries TRBV6-1 and TRBJ1-6, with 7 positions matching TRBD1. CDR3 sequence (DNA): TGTGCCAGCAGTGGGGGGACAGCTCTGTGGAATTCACCCCTCCACTTT. As protein: CASSGGTALWNSPLHF.